The TCR beta chain described here comes from a study of graft-versus-host responses after intestinal transplantation. CDR1 is MGHRA and CDR2 is YSYEKL in the germline V gene. The CDR3 has 15 residues. With 3 bases removed from V and 5 bases from J, the gap between germline ends came to 16 bases. The data were produced by immunoSEQ multiplex PCR, yet TCRdb's version contains in-frame clones alone and is incomplete. The data hold about 86,000 clones, with roughly 91% observed a single time. Concerning this clone: What it binds is not known.

The chain has TRBV4-1 and TRBJ2-5; D is undetermined. This receptor was identified in a human donor who received an intestinal transplant. The sample in question was unstimulated CD8+ T cells sorted from spleen or lymph node cells, obtained before intestinal transplant. The CDR3 bases are TGCGCCAGCAGCCAGGAACTGGAGTATGCGGAGACCCAGTACTTC. Its protein product is CASSQELEYAETQYF.